This TCR beta chain was documented in a study of blood T cell repertoires in COVID-19. The wider study: From T cells, B-cell-depleted T cells, or PBMCs came the material, which was cDNA or gDNA.

V lost 5 bases and J lost 8; bases outside the gene matches: 6. Germline-derived CDR1 and CDR2 are LNHDA and SQIVND (reference sequence). The CDR3 length is 14 residues. Study processing details: From reference gene primer amplification, estimates of nucleated cell counts were derived. Assay: immunoSEQ multiplex PCR; the TCRdb copy retains only in-frame clones and omits some. That table furnishes V, J and clone size, whereas the DNA furnished D and trimming. The sample includes roughly 70,000 clones, around 80% of them seen just once. The TCR was taken from a woman at least 80 years old with active or convalescent COVID-19. The genes are TRBV19 and TRBJ1-4; 9 bases line up with TRBD1. The source material was peripheral blood. CDR3 region: CASSARDRDEKLFF. CDR3 coding DNA: TGTGCCAGTAGTGCCCGGGACAGGGACGAAAAACTGTTTTTT.